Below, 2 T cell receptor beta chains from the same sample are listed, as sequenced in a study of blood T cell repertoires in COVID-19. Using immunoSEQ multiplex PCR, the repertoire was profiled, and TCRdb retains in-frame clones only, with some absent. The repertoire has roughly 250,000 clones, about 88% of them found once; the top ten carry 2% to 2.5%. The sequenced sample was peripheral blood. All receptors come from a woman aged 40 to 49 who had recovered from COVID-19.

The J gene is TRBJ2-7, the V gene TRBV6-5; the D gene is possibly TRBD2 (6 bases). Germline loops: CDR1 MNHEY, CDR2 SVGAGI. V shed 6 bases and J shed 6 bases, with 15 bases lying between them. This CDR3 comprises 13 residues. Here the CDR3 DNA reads TGTGCCAGCAGCGATCGGAGGGCGAGCGAGCAGTACTTC. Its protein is CASSDRRASEQYF.

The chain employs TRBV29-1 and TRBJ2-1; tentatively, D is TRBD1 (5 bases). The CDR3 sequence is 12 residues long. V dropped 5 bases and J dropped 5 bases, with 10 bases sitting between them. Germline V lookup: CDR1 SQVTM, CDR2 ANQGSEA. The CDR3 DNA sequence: TGCAGCGTTAAGTGGGGCAACAATGAGCAGTTCTTC. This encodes CSVKWGNNEQFF.